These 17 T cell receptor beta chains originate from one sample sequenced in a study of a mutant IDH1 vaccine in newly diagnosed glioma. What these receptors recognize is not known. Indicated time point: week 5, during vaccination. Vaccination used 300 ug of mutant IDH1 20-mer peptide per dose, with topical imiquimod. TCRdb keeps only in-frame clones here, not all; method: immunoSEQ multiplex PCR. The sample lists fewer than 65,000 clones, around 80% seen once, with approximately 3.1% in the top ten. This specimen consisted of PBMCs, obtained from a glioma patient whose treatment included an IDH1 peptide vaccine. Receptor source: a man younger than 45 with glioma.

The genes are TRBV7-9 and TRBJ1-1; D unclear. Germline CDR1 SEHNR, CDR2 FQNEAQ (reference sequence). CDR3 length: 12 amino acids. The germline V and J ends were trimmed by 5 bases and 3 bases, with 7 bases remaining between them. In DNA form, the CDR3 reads TGTGCCAGCAGCCCCGCGGACACTGAAGCTTTCTTT. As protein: CASSPADTEAFF.

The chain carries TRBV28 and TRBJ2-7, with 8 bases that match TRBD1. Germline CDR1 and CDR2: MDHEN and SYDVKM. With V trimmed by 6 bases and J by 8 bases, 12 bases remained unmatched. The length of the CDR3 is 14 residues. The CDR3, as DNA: TGTGCCAGCAGCTCAGGGGGCTCCGCTTTCCAGCAGTACTTC. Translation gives CASSSGGSAFQQYF. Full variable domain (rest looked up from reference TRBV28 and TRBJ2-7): DVKVTQSSRYLVKRTGEKVFLECVQDMDHENMFWYRQDPGLGLRLIYFSYDVKMKEKGDIPEGYSVSREKKERFSLILESASTNQTSMYLCASSSGGSAFQQYFGPGTRLTVT.

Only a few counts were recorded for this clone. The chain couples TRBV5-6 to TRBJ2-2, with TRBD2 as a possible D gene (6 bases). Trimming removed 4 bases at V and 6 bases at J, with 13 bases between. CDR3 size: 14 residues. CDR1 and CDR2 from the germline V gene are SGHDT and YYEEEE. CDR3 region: CASSLGTGAGELFF. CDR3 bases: TGTGCCAGCAGCCTCGGGACTGGGGCCGGGGAGCTGTTTTTT.

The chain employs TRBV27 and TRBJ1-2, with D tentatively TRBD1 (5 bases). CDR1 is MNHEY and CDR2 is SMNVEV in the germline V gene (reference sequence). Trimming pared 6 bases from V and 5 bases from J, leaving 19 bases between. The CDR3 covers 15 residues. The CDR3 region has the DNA TGTGCCAGCAGCCGGGACGCCAGTGGGGGATATGGCTACACCTTC. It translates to CASSRDASGGYGYTF.

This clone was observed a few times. The CDR3 coding sequence is TGTGCCTGGTCGACAGGGATCCTAAACACCGGGGAGCTGTTTTTT. Translation gives CAWSTGILNTGELFF. The chain is built from TRBV30 and TRBJ2-2, with 7 bases aligning to TRBD1. The CDR3 has 15 amino acids. Unmatched junction bases numbered 8, after V lost 5 bases and J lost 2 bases. From germline, CDR1 is GTSNPN and CDR2 SVGIG (reference sequence).

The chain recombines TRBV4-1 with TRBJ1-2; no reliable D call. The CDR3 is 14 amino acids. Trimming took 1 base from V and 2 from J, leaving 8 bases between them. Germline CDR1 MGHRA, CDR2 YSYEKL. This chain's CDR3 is CASSQVSANYGYTF. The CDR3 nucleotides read TGCGCCAGCAGCCAAGTGTCTGCCAACTATGGCTACACCTTC.

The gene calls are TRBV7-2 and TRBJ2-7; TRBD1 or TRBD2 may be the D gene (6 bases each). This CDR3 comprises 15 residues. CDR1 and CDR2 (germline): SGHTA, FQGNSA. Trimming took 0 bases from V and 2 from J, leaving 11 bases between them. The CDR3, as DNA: TGTGCCAGCAGCTTAGCTGGGGGGCCTCCCTACGAGCAGTACTTC. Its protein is CASSLAGGPPYEQYF.

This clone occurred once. DNA for the CDR3: TGCGCCAGCAGCCAAGCGGGTGGGACTAGCGGGCCACCTACCAACAATGAGCAGTTCTTC. Encoded protein: CASSQAGGTSGPPTNNEQFF. The chain couples TRBV4-1 to TRBJ2-1; 12 nucleotides line up with TRBD2. Trimming removed 1 base from V and 5 bases from J; junction bases left unmatched: 15. The CDR3 is 20 residues long. Germline CDR1 MGHRA, CDR2 YSYEKL.

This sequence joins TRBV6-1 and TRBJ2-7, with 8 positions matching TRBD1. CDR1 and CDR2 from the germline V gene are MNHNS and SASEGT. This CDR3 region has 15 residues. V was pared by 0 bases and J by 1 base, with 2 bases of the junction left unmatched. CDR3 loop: CASSEAGTGSYEQYF. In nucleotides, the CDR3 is TGTGCCAGCAGTGAAGCCGGGACAGGTTCCTACGAGCAGTACTTC.

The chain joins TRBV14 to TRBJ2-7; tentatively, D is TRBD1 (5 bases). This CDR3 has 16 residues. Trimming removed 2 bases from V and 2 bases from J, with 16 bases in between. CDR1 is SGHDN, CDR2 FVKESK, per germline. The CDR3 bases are TGTGCCAGCAGCCAACTAGACTGGCAGGACACCTACGAGCAGTACTTC. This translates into CASSQLDWQDTYEQYF. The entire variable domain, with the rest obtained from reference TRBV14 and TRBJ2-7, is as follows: EAGVTQFPSHSVIEKGQTVTLRCDPISGHDNLYWYRRVMGKEIKFLLHFVKESKQDESGMPNNRFLAERTGGTYSTLKVQPAELEDSGVYFCASSQLDWQDTYEQYFGPGTRLTVT.

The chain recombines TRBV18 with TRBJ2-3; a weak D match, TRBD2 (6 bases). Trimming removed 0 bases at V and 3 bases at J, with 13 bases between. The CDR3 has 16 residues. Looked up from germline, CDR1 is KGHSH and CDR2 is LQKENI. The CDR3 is CASSPPWREGTDTQYF. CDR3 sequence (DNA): TGTGCCAGCTCACCACCGTGGAGGGAAGGAACAGATACGCAGTATTTT.

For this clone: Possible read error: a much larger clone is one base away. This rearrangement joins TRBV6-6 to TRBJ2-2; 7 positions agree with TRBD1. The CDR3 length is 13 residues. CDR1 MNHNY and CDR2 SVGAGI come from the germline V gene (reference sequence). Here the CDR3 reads CAISDRDTGELFF. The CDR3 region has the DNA TGTGCCATCAGTGACAGGGACACCGGGGAGCTGTTTTTT.

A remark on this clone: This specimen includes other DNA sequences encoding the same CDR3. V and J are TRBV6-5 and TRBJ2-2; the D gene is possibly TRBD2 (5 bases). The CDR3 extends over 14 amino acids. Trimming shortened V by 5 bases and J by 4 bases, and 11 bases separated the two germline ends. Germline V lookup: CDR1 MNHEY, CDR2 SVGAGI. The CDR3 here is CASSQAAGTGELFF. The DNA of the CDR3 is TGTGCCAGCAGTCAGGCGGCGGGCACCGGGGAGCTGTTTTTT.

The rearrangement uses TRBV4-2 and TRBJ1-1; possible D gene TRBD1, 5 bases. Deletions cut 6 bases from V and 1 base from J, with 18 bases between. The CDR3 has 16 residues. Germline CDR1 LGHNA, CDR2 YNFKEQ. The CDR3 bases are TGTGCCAGCAGTTTAGCCTCAGGGAGGGGGAACACTGAAGCTTTCTTT. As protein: CASSLASGRGNTEAFF.

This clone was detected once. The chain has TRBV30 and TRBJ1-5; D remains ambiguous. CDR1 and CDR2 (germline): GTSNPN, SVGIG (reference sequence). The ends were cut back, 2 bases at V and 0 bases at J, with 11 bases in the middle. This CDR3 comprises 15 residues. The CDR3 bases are TGTGCCTGGAGTTCCGGCCAGTTTAGCAATCAGCCCCAGCATTTT. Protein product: CAWSSGQFSNQPQHF.

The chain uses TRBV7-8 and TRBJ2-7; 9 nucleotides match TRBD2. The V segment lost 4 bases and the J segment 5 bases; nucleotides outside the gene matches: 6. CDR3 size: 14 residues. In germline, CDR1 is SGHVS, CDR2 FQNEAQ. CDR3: CASSWREGYDEQYF. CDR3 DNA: TGTGCCAGCAGCTGGCGGGAGGGCTATGACGAGCAGTACTTC.

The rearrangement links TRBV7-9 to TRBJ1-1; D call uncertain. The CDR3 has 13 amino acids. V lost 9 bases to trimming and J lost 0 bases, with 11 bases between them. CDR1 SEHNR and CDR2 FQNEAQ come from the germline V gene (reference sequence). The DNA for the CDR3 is TGTGCCAGTTTGGAGTTAATGAACACTGAAGCTTTCTTT. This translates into CASLELMNTEAFF.